The 18 T cell receptor beta chains in this list originate from one sample, sequenced in a study of blood T cell repertoires in COVID-19. Sequencing was performed with immunoSEQ multiplex PCR; in TCRdb, only in-frame clones are kept and a portion is missing. The sample has 200,000 to 250,000 clones, 92% seen once. The sequencing input was peripheral blood. These receptors came from a man aged 55 to 70 with COVID-19, enrolled during active disease.

This rearrangement joins TRBV4-2 to TRBJ2-3; D unclear. Trimming took off 0 bases at V and 0 bases at J, with 7 bases between the two ends. The CDR3 has 15 amino acids. The germline CDR1 and CDR2 sequences are LGHNA and YNFKEQ. CDR3 residues: CASSQEESSTDTQYF. The CDR3 DNA sequence: TGTGCCAGCAGCCAAGAAGAGAGTAGCACAGATACGCAGTATTTT.

The chain employs TRBV13 and TRBJ2-1, with 9 bases matching TRBD2. This CDR3 comprises 15 residues. The germline V gene encodes CDR1 PRHDT and CDR2 FYEKMQ (reference sequence). Trimming cost V 7 bases and J 4 bases; bases outside gene matches: 8. The CDR3 loop is CASTPLAGDYNEQFF. The DNA for the CDR3 is TGTGCCAGCACCCCCTTAGCGGGGGATTACAATGAGCAGTTCTTC.

In regard to this clone: Other DNA sequences in the sample encode the same CDR3. This chain joins TRBV4-3 and TRBJ1-2; no reliable D call. This CDR3 has 14 amino acids. The germline V gene has CDR1 LGHNA and CDR2 YSLEER. Trimming removed 1 base at V and 0 bases at J, with 6 bases between. Here the CDR3 reads CASSQGPANYGYTF. In DNA form, the CDR3 reads TGCGCCAGCAGCCAAGGTCCAGCTAACTATGGCTACACCTTC.

The genes are TRBV15 and TRBJ2-3; perhaps TRBD1 as D (6 bases). In germline, CDR1 is LNHNV, CDR2 YYDKDF (reference sequence). V was cut by 6 bases and J by 5 bases, with 18 bases left in between. The CDR3 runs 15 residues. CDR3 nucleotide sequence: TGTGCCACCAGTCTGAGTTCAGGGGCGAGAGATACGCAGTATTTT. Translated: CATSLSSGARDTQYF. Variable domain in full (rest from reference TRBV15 and TRBJ2-3): DAMVIQNPRYQVTQFGKPVTLSCSQTLNHNVMYWYQQKSSQAPKLLFHYYDKDFNNEADTPDNFQSRRPNTSFCFLDIRSPGLGDTAMYLCATSLSSGARDTQYFGPGTRLTVL.

V is TRBV2 and J is TRBJ2-5; the D gene is possibly TRBD2 (7 bases). Looked up from germline, CDR1 is SNHLY and CDR2 is FYNNEI. Deletions cut 1 base from V and 5 bases from J, with 14 bases between. The CDR3 has 15 amino acids. The CDR3 coding sequence is TGTGCCAGCAGTGAAGGTGGGGGGGCCGTGGAGACCCAGTACTTC. As protein: CASSEGGGAVETQYF.

The chain joins TRBV21-1 to TRBJ2-7; the table gives TRBD2 as D, unverified against the DNA. TRBV21-1 represents a pseudogene. The CDR3 is 16 residues long. The CDR3 here is CASSKTRDFSSYEQYF. Here the CDR3 DNA reads TGTGCCAGCAGCAAAACCCGGGACTTCTCGTCCTACGAGCAGTACTTC.

This sequence joins TRBV7-8 and TRBJ2-7; 7 bases align to TRBD2. Germline values: CDR1 SGHVS, CDR2 FQNEAQ. The CDR3 is made up of 15 amino acids. Germline trimming cut 2 bases from V and 3 bases from J; bases unmatched to any gene: 7. The CDR3 loop reads CASSLRSSGIYEQYF. The CDR3 DNA is TGTGCCAGCAGCTTAAGATCCAGCGGGATCTACGAGCAGTACTTC.

The rearrangement uses TRBV7-2 and TRBJ2-1, with D tentatively TRBD1 (6 bases). The length of the CDR3 is 16 residues. Trimming took off 3 bases at V and 0 bases at J, with 12 bases between the two ends. Germline loops: CDR1 SGHTA, CDR2 FQGNSA. CDR3 in DNA: TGTGCCAGCAGCTTTCAGGGGACGAGCTCCTACAATGAGCAGTTCTTC. Its protein product is CASSFQGTSSYNEQFF.

This sequence joins TRBV3-1 (or the pseudogene TRBV3-2) and TRBJ1-2; TRBD1 matches 7 bases. This CDR3 is 15 amino acids long. Germline assignment: CDR1 LGHDT and CDR2 YNNKEL (reference sequence). Germline trimming cut 8 bases from V and 4 bases from J; bases unmatched to any gene: 13. CDR3 bases: TGTGCCAGCGTTGCGAGGAACAGGGGAAGCTATGGCTACACCTTC. Its translation: CASVARNRGSYGYTF.

The chain combines TRBV12-3 or TRBV12-4 with TRBJ2-7; D unclear. V gave up 1 base and J gave up 7 bases, with 11 bases separating them. This CDR3 has 13 amino acids. The DNA of the CDR3 is TGTGCCAGCAGTTTAGGCGGTTCTGGGGAGCAGTACTTC. Translated: CASSLGGSGEQYF.

The chain combines TRBV6-6 with TRBJ2-7, with 9 bases aligning to TRBD1. The CDR3 has 15 amino acids. V lost 8 bases, J lost 5 bases, and 13 bases stayed unmatched. Germline CDR1 and CDR2: MNHNY and SVGAGI (reference sequence). The CDR3 DNA reads TGTGCCAGCGAGACCTCGGGACAGGGTAGGAACGAGCAGTACTTC. It yields the protein CASETSGQGRNEQYF.

This chain connects TRBV6-2 or TRBV6-3 to TRBJ2-1; 10 bases agree with TRBD2. CDR1 is MNHEY and CDR2 is SVGEGT in the germline V gene. This CDR3 is 18 amino acids long. Trimming cost V 2 bases and J 3 bases; bases outside gene matches: 10. CDR3 in DNA: TGTGCCAGCAGTTACCCCGGCCTAGCGGGAGTGGGCTACAATGAGCAGTTCTTC. This translates into CASSYPGLAGVGYNEQFF.

This chain uses TRBV4-2 with TRBJ2-7; no reliable D call. Trimming removed 3 bases at V and 0 bases at J, with 9 bases between. The CDR3 runs 14 residues. CDR1 is LGHNA and CDR2 is YNFKEQ in the germline V gene. In DNA form, the CDR3 reads TGTGCCAGCAGCCATGGTGACAACTCCTACGAGCAGTACTTC. Amino acids: CASSHGDNSYEQYF.

The chain uses TRBV28 and TRBJ1-1, with 9 positions matching TRBD1. V shed 5 bases and J 9 bases; nucleotides not matched to a gene: 10. The CDR3 has 14 residues. Germline V gene sequence: CDR1 MDHEN, CDR2 SYDVKM. The CDR3 reads CASSQTGGASQAFF. CDR3 sequence (DNA): TGTGCCAGCAGTCAAACAGGGGGCGCAAGTCAAGCTTTCTTT.

The gene calls are TRBV2 and TRBJ2-1, with D possibly being TRBD1 (5 bases). Trimming cost V 0 bases and J 6 bases, with 12 bases left between them. The CDR3 is 15 amino acids. CDR1 SNHLY and CDR2 FYNNEI come from the germline V gene. CDR3 nucleotides: TGTGCCAGCAGTGAAGCAGGGGCAAGGGTCAATGAGCAGTTCTTC. The encoded protein is CASSEAGARVNEQFF.

The J gene is TRBJ1-2, the V gene TRBV20-1; 8 bases agree with TRBD1. The CDR3 is 11 residues long. V dropped 4 bases and J dropped 6; count of bases not matched to a gene: 1. CDR1 DFQATT and CDR2 SNEGSKA come from the germline V gene (reference sequence). The chain's CDR3 is CSATGGDGYTF. CDR3 nucleotides: TGCAGTGCTACAGGGGGCGATGGCTACACCTTC.

The gene calls are TRBV5-3 and TRBJ1-2, with 7 nucleotides matching TRBD1. TRBV5-3 is reported as an ORF; its role is uncertain. J gave up 6 bases and V 4 bases, and 12 bases lay outside the gene matches. This CDR3 spans 15 amino acids. CDR3 sequence reads: CARSTDREKGHGYTF. The DNA for the CDR3 is TGTGCCAGAAGCACCGACAGGGAAAAGGGGCATGGCTACACCTTC.

The chain combines TRBV11-2 with TRBJ2-2, with 7 bases aligning to TRBD1. The CDR3 sequence is 16 residues long. Per the germline V gene, CDR1 is SGHAT and CDR2 is FQNNGV. V shed 3 bases and J 3 bases; nucleotides not matched to a gene: 7. CDR3 nucleotides: TGTGCCAGCAGCTTCCCCAAGGACAGGTACACCGGGGAGCTGTTTTTT. This translates into CASSFPKDRYTGELFF.